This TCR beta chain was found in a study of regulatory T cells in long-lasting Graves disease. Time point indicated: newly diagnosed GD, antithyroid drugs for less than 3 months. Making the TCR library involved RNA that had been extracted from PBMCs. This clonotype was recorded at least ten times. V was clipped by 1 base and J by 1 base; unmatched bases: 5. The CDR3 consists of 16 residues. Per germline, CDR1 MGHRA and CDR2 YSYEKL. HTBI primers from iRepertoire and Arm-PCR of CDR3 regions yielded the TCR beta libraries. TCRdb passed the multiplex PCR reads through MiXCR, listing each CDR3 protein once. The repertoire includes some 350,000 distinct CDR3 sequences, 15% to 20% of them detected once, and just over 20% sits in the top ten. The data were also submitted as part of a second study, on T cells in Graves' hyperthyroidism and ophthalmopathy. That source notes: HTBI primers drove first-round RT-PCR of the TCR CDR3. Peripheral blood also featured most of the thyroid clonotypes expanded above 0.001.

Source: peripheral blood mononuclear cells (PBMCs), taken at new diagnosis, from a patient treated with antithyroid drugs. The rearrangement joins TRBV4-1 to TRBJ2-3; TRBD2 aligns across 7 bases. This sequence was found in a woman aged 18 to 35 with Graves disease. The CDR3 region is CASSQVRTRRTDTQYF. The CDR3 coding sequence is TGCGCCAGCAGCCAAGTGCGGACTAGACGCACAGATACGCAGTATTTT.